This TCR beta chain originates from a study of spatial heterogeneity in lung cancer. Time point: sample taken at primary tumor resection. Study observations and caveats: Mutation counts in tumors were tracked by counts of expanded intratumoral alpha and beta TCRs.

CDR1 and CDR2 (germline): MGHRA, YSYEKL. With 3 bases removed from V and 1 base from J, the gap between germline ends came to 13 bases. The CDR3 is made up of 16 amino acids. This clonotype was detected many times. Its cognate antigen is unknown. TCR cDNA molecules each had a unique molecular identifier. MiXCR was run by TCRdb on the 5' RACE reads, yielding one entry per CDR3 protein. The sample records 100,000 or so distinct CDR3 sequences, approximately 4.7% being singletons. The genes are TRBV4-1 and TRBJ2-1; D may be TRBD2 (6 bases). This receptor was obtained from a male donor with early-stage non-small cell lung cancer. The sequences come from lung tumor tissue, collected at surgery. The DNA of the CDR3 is TGCGCCAGCAGCCAGATGGGGAGGTCTTCCTACAATGAGCAGTTCTTC. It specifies CASSQMGRSSYNEQFF.